This T cell receptor (beta chain) appears in the sequencing data of a study of T cells after yellow fever vaccination. With 2 bases removed from V and 2 bases from J, the gap between germline ends came to 10 bases. There are 14 residues in the CDR3. CDR1 is SNHLY and CDR2 is FYNNEI in the germline V gene. In TCRdb, the 5' RACE reads were re-called with MiXCR into one record per CDR3 protein. The sample records a few hundred thousand distinct CDR3 sequences, 15% to 20% being singletons. Specimen: PBMCs, collected 15 days after the yellow fever booster vaccination. This receptor was obtained from a man aged 30 to 45 who received the YFV17D yellow fever vaccine. The rearrangement uses TRBV2 and TRBJ2-7; no firm D call. The CDR3 DNA follows: TGTGCCAGCAGTGAACAAGTCAAGGCCTACGAGCAGTACTTC. Amino acids: CASSEQVKAYEQYF.